One T cell receptor (beta chain) is described in this entry. The antigen is not known. The data originate from a study of shared clonotypes between healthy human individuals. Notes on the study in general: On the whole, naive subsets had larger estimated richness than memory subsets had. Only blood samples were collected, and tissue repertoires likely differ.

In the source study's methods: ImmunoSEQ supplied junction-only sequences lacking quality scores, so filtering was different. Profiled with immunoSEQ multiplex PCR; TCRdb holds only in-frame clones, not every one. The DNA gave D and trimming, while V, J and clone size come from that table. The repertoire holds 2 million to 2.5 million clones, with 90% to 96% as singletons. This CDR3 is built from 16 residues. Investigators divided CD4+ cells into CD45RA+ naive and CD45RA-negative memory subsets. The sample taken for sequencing was naive CD4+ T cells sorted from blood. Subset here: CD45RA+ positively selected. The TCR was taken from a man aged 18 to 30 in good health. The J gene is TRBJ2-1, the V gene TRBV21-1; the DNA was not compared with TRBD1, the D call given in the table. TRBV21-1 is a documented pseudogene. The CDR3 DNA is TGTGCCAGCAGCAAAGAGGGACAGCCCCCACACAATGAGCAGTTCTTC. Amino acids: CASSKEGQPPHNEQFF.